This T cell receptor beta chain comes out of a study of metastatic and nonmetastatic thyroid tumors. Across the whole study: Repertoire comparisons spanned blood and tumor or nodule tissue from malignant and benign thyroid patients.

Concerning this clone: The antigen remains unidentified. The same CDR3 also results from other DNA sequences found in this sample.

Original processing notes: Clinicopathological groups differed in CDR3, with these differences serving to build a distant-metastasis classifier for papillary thyroid cancer. TCRdb reanalyzed the PCR reads with MiXCR. TCRdb, not the authors, supplied the V and J calls. The top ten clones hold roughly 10% of a sample with over 25,000 clones, 18% of them seen once. General study findings and limits: Significantly greater TCR beta diversity was reportedly found in malignant thyroid tumors than in benign nodules (in blood and tumor).

Prior to thyroid surgery, none of the patients had received any treatment. The receptor was isolated from a female donor with papillary thyroid cancer or a benign thyroid nodule (not recorded which). Some clones in this sample may be carry-over from other donors' samples. Specimen: blood.

The CDR3 here is CASSQARLAGGPDTQYF. CDR3 DNA sequence: TGCGCCAGCAGCCAAGCCCGACTAGCGGGGGGGCCAGATACGCAGTATTTT. The rearrangement uses TRBV4-1 and TRBJ2-3; 14 bases map to TRBD2. CDR3 length: 17 amino acids. Germline CDR1 MGHRA, CDR2 YSYEKL. Trimming removed 1 base from V and 4 bases from J; junction bases left unmatched: 4.